The rows below give T cell receptor beta chains drawn from one sample of a study of cytomegalovirus exposure and HLA in healthy donors. Clones were read by immunoSEQ multiplex PCR, and TCRdb kept only the in-frame ones, dropping some. The data contain about 230,000 clones, 78% of them singletons. What was sequenced was PBMCs. The receptors were gathered from a boy between 10 and 17 years old in good health and CMV-seronegative. Each CDR3 is given with its conserved first and last residue.

V gene	J gene	CDR3 protein
TRBV14	TRBJ1-1	CASSQGRPEAFF
TRBV5-1	TRBJ2-3	CASSLWDNKGDTQYF
TRBV5-4	TRBJ2-7	CASSKDRGGYEQYF
TRBV6-1	TRBJ1-1	CASSEAGQGGTEAFF
TRBV5-4	TRBJ2-7	CASSFPLAGLTEQYF
TRBV6-1	TRBJ1-5	CATGHGTGFNQPQHF
TRBV5-1	TRBJ1-1	CASSLTGASINTEAFF
TRBV7-8	TRBJ2-7	CASSLTSGFSYEQYF
TRBV5-1	TRBJ2-2	CASSSPKFGTGELFF
TRBV18	TRBJ2-5	CASSPRVSGGIQETQYF
TRBV4-1	TRBJ2-1	CASSHEPGLSYNEQFF
TRBV5-4	TRBJ2-1	CASTQGYNEQFF
TRBV5-1	TRBJ2-1	CASRAGLSSYNEQFF
TRBV9	TRBJ2-2	CASSVSSRDPSRELFF
TRBV10-2	TRBJ2-5	CASSDSGGRETQYF
TRBV6-5	TRBJ1-2	CASSYSTGNGYTF
TRBV18	TRBJ1-5	CASSPQSTGNQPQHF
TRBV9	TRBJ2-5	CASSLQGAGETQYF
TRBV21-1	TRBJ1-2	CASSPRQGGYGYTF
TRBV5-6	TRBJ1-2	CASIGDSYGYTF